Reported below is one TCR beta chain. The data were taken from a study of blood T cell repertoires in COVID-19. TCRdb's copy holds only in-frame clones and misses some; the assay was immunoSEQ multiplex PCR. Here the sample spans some 160,000 clones, 80% being singletons. This CDR3 has 13 residues. Germline V CDR1 and CDR2: MNHEY, SVGAGI. The V gene lost 7 bases and the J gene lost 2 bases, with 12 bases spanning the gap. This chain uses TRBV6-5 with TRBJ2-7; D is uncertain. The sequenced sample was PBMCs or T cells enriched from blood (not recorded which). This receptor was obtained from a woman aged 60 to 75 who had recovered from COVID-19. In DNA form, the CDR3 reads TGTGCCAGCATCCGGCTAGTCCCCTACGAGCAGTACTTC. This translates into CASIRLVPYEQYF.